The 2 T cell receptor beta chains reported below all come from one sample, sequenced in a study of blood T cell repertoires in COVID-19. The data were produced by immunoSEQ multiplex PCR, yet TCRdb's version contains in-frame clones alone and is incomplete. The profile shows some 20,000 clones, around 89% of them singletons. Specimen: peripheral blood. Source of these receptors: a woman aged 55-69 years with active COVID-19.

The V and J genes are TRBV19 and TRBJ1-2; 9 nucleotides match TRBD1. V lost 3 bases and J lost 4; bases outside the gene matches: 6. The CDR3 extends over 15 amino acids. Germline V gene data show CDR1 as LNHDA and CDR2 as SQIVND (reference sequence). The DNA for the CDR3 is TGTGCCAGTAGTATTGGACAGGGGACCTTCTATGGCTACACCTTC. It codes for CASSIGQGTFYGYTF.

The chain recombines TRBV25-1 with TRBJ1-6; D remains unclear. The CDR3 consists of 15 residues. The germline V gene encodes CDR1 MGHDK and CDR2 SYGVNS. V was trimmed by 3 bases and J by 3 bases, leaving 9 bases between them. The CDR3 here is CASSEVSVYNSPLHF. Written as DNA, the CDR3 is TGTGCCAGCAGTGAGGTGTCAGTCTATAATTCACCCCTCCACTTT. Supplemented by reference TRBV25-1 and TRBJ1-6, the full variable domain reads EADIYQTPRYLVIGTGKKITLECSQTMGHDKMYWYQQDPGMELHLIHYSYGVNSTEKGDLSSESTVSRIRTEHFPLTLESARPSHTSQYLCASSEVSVYNSPLHFGNGTRLTVT.